This T cell receptor beta chain was found in a study of post-analysis software for immune sequencing data. Whole-study context: Patients with relapsing-remitting, secondary progressive and progressive-relapsing multiple sclerosis courses were all represented. Study-level findings and limits: The authors found that F measure strongly co-clustered same-batch samples. Significantly lower normalized Chao1 diversity was found in patients with multiple sclerosis relative to controls.

Tagging with unique molecular identifiers was a feature of the TCR beta cDNA libraries. Between roughly 0.95 and 10 million T cells gave rise to some 490,000 cDNA molecules. One entry per CDR3 protein results from TCRdb running MiXCR on the PCR reads. The repertoire holds a few hundred thousand distinct CDR3 sequences, with roughly 35% as singletons. This clonotype has just a few counts. The antigen is not known. This TCR was sampled from a girl aged 10 to 17 with multiple sclerosis. The sample consisted of blood.

The CDR3: CASSSPRGAGANVLTF. The CDR3 DNA follows: TGTGCCAGCAGCTCCCCCAGGGGGGCTGGGGCCAACGTCCTGACTTTC. The chain carries TRBV11-2 and TRBJ2-6; perhaps TRBD1 as D (7 bases). V lost 4 bases to trimming and J lost 2 bases, with 12 bases between them. Germline assignment: CDR1 SGHAT and CDR2 FQNNGV. The CDR3 length is 16 residues.